This T cell receptor (beta chain) is from a study of cytomegalovirus exposure and HLA in healthy donors. For the study at large: Early released data comprised about 84 million unique TCRs from HLA-typed donors. Study results and caveats: Association of fewer than 20,000 TCR beta sequences with HLA alleles was found at 0.05 false discovery rate in a later analysis.

Only a few counts were recorded for this clone. The antigen remains unidentified. The PCR made use of 60 Vbeta and 13 Jbeta primers. Profiling relied on immunoSEQ multiplex PCR, and the TCRdb table lists in-frame clones only, not all of them. The data hold under 150,000 clones, with over 65% observed a single time. The germline V gene encodes CDR1 SGHVS and CDR2 FNYEAQ. The V gene lost 6 bases and the J gene lost 12 bases, with 18 bases spanning the gap. The CDR3 contains 14 residues. The chain has TRBV7-6 and TRBJ2-6, with a possible D match to TRBD1 (5 bases). The specimen sequenced was PBMCs. The sequence came from a man younger than 45 in good health and CMV-seronegative. For the CDR3, the DNA is TGTGCCAGCAGGGGTTGGGGCCAAACTCCCGTCCTGACTTTC. Encoded protein: CASRGWGQTPVLTF.